This T cell receptor beta chain was recovered during a study of Tregs in tolerant kidney transplant recipients. Turning to this clone: Its matching antigen is unknown.

The V gene's germline CDR1 is LNHNV and CDR2 YYDKDF (reference sequence). The CDR3 consists of 15 residues. Trimming removed 0 bases at V and 5 bases at J, with 13 bases between. Sequencing used immunoSEQ multiplex PCR; TCRdb keeps in-frame clones, though not all of them. The sample has 95,000 to 120,000 clones, nearly 90% seen once. The study, taken as a whole, reports: The most relevant donor-specific Treg TCRbeta repertoire apparently came from expansion with activated donor B cells. No direct test of biological reproducibility was done here.

Source: CD4+ T cells from blood, taken before the transplant. The gene calls are TRBV15 and TRBJ2-5, with D tentatively TRBD2 (6 bases). The TCR sequence derives from a human donor who received a combined kidney and bone marrow transplant. The CDR3 protein is CATSRDLGGRETQYF. The CDR3 DNA reads as TGTGCCACCAGCAGAGATTTGGGGGGTCGGGAGACCCAGTACTTC.